This entry features one T cell receptor (beta chain) sequence. V was cut by 7 bases and J by 4 bases, with 16 bases left in between. The CDR3 spans 15 residues. Germline assignment: CDR1 LNHDA and CDR2 SQIVND (reference sequence). This sample is drawn from a study of blood T cell repertoires in COVID-19. Clones were sequenced by immunoSEQ multiplex PCR, and TCRdb holds only the in-frame ones, with some missing. Found here are around 150,000 clones, around four fifths of them singletons; the top ten hold less than 4%. Across 24 US areas, participants ranged in age from about 18 to 89 years. The V and J genes are TRBV19 and TRBJ2-2; possible D gene TRBD1, 6 bases. The TCR was taken from a woman between 45 and 60 years old with acute COVID-19. The specimen sequenced was PBMCs or T cells enriched from blood (not recorded which). CDR3 residues: CASNPQDSLTGELFF. CDR3 coding DNA: TGTGCCAGTAACCCCCAGGACAGTCTCACCGGGGAGCTGTTTTTT.